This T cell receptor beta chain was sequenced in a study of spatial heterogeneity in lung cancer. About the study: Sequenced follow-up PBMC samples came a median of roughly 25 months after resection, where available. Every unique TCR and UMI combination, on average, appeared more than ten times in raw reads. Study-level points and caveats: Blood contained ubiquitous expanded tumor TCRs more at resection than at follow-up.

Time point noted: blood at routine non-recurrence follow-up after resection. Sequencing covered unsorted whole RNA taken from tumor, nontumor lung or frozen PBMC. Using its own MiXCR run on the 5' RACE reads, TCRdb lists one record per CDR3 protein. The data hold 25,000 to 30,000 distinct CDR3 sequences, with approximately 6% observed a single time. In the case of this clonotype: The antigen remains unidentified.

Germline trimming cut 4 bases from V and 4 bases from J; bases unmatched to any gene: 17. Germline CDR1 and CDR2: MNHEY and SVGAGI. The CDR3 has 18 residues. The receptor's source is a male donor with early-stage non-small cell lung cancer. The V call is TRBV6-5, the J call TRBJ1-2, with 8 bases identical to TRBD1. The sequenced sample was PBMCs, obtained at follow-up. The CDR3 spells CASSLGRSGGGGSYGYTF. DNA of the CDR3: TGTGCCAGCAGTTTGGGACGGTCAGGGGGCGGCGGTAGCTATGGCTACACCTTC.